The 30 T cell receptor beta chains below were found in one sample sequenced in a study of a mutant IDH1 vaccine in newly diagnosed glioma. Indicated time point: week 35, safety follow-up. Every vaccine dose comprised 300 ug of mutant IDH1 20-mer peptide plus topical imiquimod. TCRdb's table, derived via immunoSEQ multiplex PCR, lists solely in-frame clones and lacks some. The sample has approximately 44,000 clones; 60% to 85% are singletons. Their antigen targets remain unknown. This material consisted of PBMCs, taken from a glioma patient whose treatment included an IDH1 peptide vaccine. These receptors were collected from a middle-aged man with glioma.

This chain links TRBV7-9 with TRBJ2-3, with D possibly TRBD1 on 5 matching bases. The V and J ends lost 5 bases and 2 bases respectively, with 5 bases between them. Looked up from germline, CDR1 is SEHNR and CDR2 is FQNEAQ (reference sequence). The CDR3 runs 12 residues. The CDR3: CASSGHTDTQYF. The DNA of the CDR3 is TGTGCCAGCAGCGGACACACAGATACGCAGTATTTT. Full variable domain (missing parts from reference TRBV7-9 and TRBJ2-3): DTGVSQNPRHKITKRGQNVTFRCDPISEHNRLYWYRQTLGQGPEFLTYFQNEAQLEKSRLLSDRFSAERPKGSFSTLEIQRTEQGDSAMYLCASSGHTDTQYFGPGTRLTVL.

The chain is built from TRBV15 and TRBJ2-3, with TRBD1 matching over 8 bases. The V gene's germline CDR1 is LNHNV and CDR2 YYDKDF (reference sequence). This CDR3 has 15 amino acids. V lost 8 bases, J lost 0 bases, and 7 bases stayed unmatched. CDR3 residues: CATDDRGTSTDTQYF. The CDR3 nucleotides are TGTGCCACCGACGACAGGGGCACTAGCACAGATACGCAGTATTTT.

The J gene is TRBJ2-5, the V gene TRBV6-5, with D perhaps matching TRBD1 (6 bases). The CDR3 is made up of 13 amino acids. V was trimmed by 7 bases and J by 2 bases, leaving 11 bases between them. CDR1 MNHEY and CDR2 SVGAGI come from the germline V gene. CDR3 protein: CASKMDSQETQYF. CDR3 coding DNA: TGTGCCAGCAAAATGGACAGTCAAGAGACCCAGTACTTC.

This chain uses TRBV11-3 with TRBJ2-5; TRBD2 might be the D (5 bases). The CDR3 totals 15 residues. Trimming shortened V by 0 bases and J by 7 bases, and 15 bases separated the two germline ends. CDR1 and CDR2 from the germline V gene are SGHNT and YENEEA. CDR3 in DNA: TGTGCCAGCAGCTTAGATAGTAGTGCTGAGGGGACCCAGTACTTC. Protein product: CASSLDSSAEGTQYF. The full variable domain, completed using reference TRBV11-3 and TRBJ2-5, is EAGVVQSPRYKIIEKKQPVAFWCNPISGHNTLYWYLQNLGQGPELLIRYENEEAVDDSQLPKDRFSAERLKGVDSTLKIQPAELGDSAVYLCASSLDSSAEGTQYFGPGTRLLVL.

The genes are TRBV19 and TRBJ1-5, with no clear D. Trimming left V 0 bases short and J 0 bases short, with 12 bases between. Germline CDR1 LNHDA, CDR2 SQIVND (reference sequence). CDR3 length: 17 residues. The CDR3 DNA follows: TGTGCCAGTAGTATAGATGGGAGTCGGCTTAGCAATCAGCCCCAGCATTTT. This sequence encodes CASSIDGSRLSNQPQHF.

The gene calls are TRBV11-2 and TRBJ1-5; possible D gene TRBD1, 5 bases. V lost 3 bases to trimming and J lost 4 bases, with 7 bases between them. CDR1 and CDR2 (germline): SGHAT, FQNNGV. This CDR3 is 13 amino acids long. CDR3: CASSFGGNQPQHF. The CDR3 nucleotides read TGTGCCAGCAGCTTCGGGGGGAATCAGCCCCAGCATTTT.

This chain uses TRBV6-5 with TRBJ1-1; 9 positions match TRBD1. The CDR3 runs to 13 residues. In germline, CDR1 is MNHEY, CDR2 SVGAGI. The J segment lost 3 bases and the V segment lost 6 bases, leaving 2 bases of the junction unmatched. The CDR3 sequence is CASRTGGYTEAFF. DNA for the CDR3: TGTGCCAGCAGGACAGGGGGGTACACTGAAGCTTTCTTT.

This chain uses TRBV10-1 with TRBJ2-1; D ambiguous. CDR1 is WNHNN, CDR2 SYGVQD, per germline (reference sequence). The V end was cut by 1 base, the J end by 10 bases, with 2 bases between. This CDR3 region has 10 residues. CDR3 in amino acids: CASSEWEQFF. The CDR3 DNA sequence: TGCGCCAGCAGTGAGTGGGAGCAGTTCTTC.

V usage is TRBV19 and J usage is TRBJ2-5; no clear D gene. This CDR3 has 13 amino acids. The V gene's germline CDR1 is LNHDA and CDR2 SQIVND (reference sequence). Trimming removed 5 bases from V and 1 base from J, with 8 bases in between. CDR3 DNA: TGTGCCAGTAGTCAGGCAGCCCAAGAGACCCAGTACTTC. Translating it yields CASSQAAQETQYF.

The rearrangement links TRBV11-2 to TRBJ1-2; D is unclear. The CDR3 contains 15 residues. CDR1 and CDR2 from the germline V gene are SGHAT and FQNNGV. The V end lost 5 bases, the J end lost 3 bases, and 16 bases lay between the germline ends. CDR3 protein: CASSPASRLHYGYTF. CDR3 DNA: TGTGCCAGCAGCCCGGCTTCCAGATTACACTATGGCTACACCTTC.

J is TRBJ1-2 and V is TRBV23-1, with a tentative D call TRBD1 (5 bases). TRBV23-1 is an ORF, and what it does is uncertain. Trimming took off 0 bases at V and 5 bases at J, with 10 bases between the two ends. The CDR3 contains 14 residues. DNA for the CDR3: TGCGCCAGCAGTCAATCACAGGTGGGGTATGGCTACACCTTC. It is translated as CASSQSQVGYGYTF.

The genes are TRBV19 and TRBJ1-1; 8 positions agree with TRBD1. Germline lookup yields CDR1 LNHDA and CDR2 SQIVND (reference sequence). V shed 6 bases and J 4 bases; nucleotides not matched to a gene: 7. This CDR3 has 14 residues. The chain's CDR3 is CASRSQGAFTEAFF. In nucleotides, the CDR3 is TGTGCCAGTAGGTCGCAGGGGGCTTTCACTGAAGCTTTCTTT.

This clone was picked up a small number of times. This chain connects TRBV5-5 to TRBJ2-3, with 12 bases aligning to TRBD2. The CDR3 runs 16 residues. Germline lookup yields CDR1 SGHKS and CDR2 YYEKEE (reference sequence). The trim removed 0 bases at V and 6 bases at J, leaving 5 bases unmatched. CDR3 residues: CASSLEASGRADTQYF. CDR3 nucleotides: TGTGCCAGCAGCTTGGAAGCTAGCGGGAGGGCTGATACGCAGTATTTT.

This chain uses TRBV18 with TRBJ2-3; D is unclear. The CDR3 is 13 amino acids. CDR1 and CDR2 (germline): KGHSH, LQKENI. V was clipped by 3 bases and J by 4 bases, with 8 bases between them. CDR3 sequence: CASSPPGPDTQYF. CDR3 DNA: TGTGCCAGCTCACCCCCCGGGCCAGATACGCAGTATTTT.

The rearrangement links TRBV6-6 to TRBJ1-1; D is uncertain. CDR3 length equals 13 residues. Trimming stripped 4 bases from V and 1 base from J, with 7 bases between. The V gene's germline CDR1 is MNHNY and CDR2 SVGAGI (reference sequence). The CDR3 sequence: CASSWRGNTEAFF. As DNA, the CDR3 is TGTGCCAGCAGTTGGCGGGGGAACACTGAAGCTTTCTTT.

This clone was seen a handful of times. J is TRBJ2-5 and V is TRBV10-1, with D perhaps given as TRBD1 or TRBD2 (6 bases each). The V and J ends lost 0 bases and 5 bases respectively, with 16 bases between them. This CDR3 is 16 amino acids long. The germline V gene encodes CDR1 WNHNN and CDR2 SYGVQD (reference sequence). In DNA, the CDR3 is TGCGCCAGCAGTGAGTCAGTGATGGGGGGCGCGGAGACCCAGTACTTC. This gives the protein CASSESVMGGAETQYF.

V and J are TRBV15 and TRBJ1-6; 7 nucleotides align to TRBD1. The CDR3 totals 14 residues. The germline V gene has CDR1 LNHNV and CDR2 YYDKDF (reference sequence). With 3 bases clipped from V and 8 bases from J, the junction kept 4 bases outside the gene matches. For the CDR3, the DNA is TGTGCCACCAGCAGGACAGGGCGAGATTCACCCCTCCACTTT. Protein: CATSRTGRDSPLHF.

This clone was detected a few times. V usage is TRBV5-8 and J usage is TRBJ1-5; the D is unclear. CDR1 is SGHTS, CDR2 YDEGEE, per germline. V shed 3 bases and J shed 2 bases, with 15 bases lying between them. This CDR3 is built from 16 residues. The CDR3 DNA is TGTGCCAGCAGCTCTACCACTCTGGCCGGCAATCAGCCCCAGCATTTT. Protein: CASSSTTLAGNQPQHF.

The V and J genes are TRBV7-9 and TRBJ2-7; no firm D call. V dropped 5 bases and J dropped 1 base, with 6 bases sitting between them. There are 12 residues in the CDR3. In germline, CDR1 is SEHNR, CDR2 FQNEAQ (reference sequence). In DNA form, the CDR3 reads TGTGCCAGCAGCCCTGGATCCTACGAGCAGTACTTC. Translated, it gives CASSPGSYEQYF.

This clone was counted a single time. This chain uses TRBV19 with TRBJ2-1, with TRBD1 matching over 12 bases. The germline CDR1 and CDR2 sequences are LNHDA and SQIVND (reference sequence). The J segment lost 4 bases and the V segment lost 5 bases, leaving 3 bases of the junction unmatched. The CDR3 length is 15 residues. The CDR3 sequence is CASSPGQGAYNEQFF. The CDR3 nucleotides are TGTGCCAGTAGTCCGGGACAGGGGGCTTACAATGAGCAGTTCTTC.

The rearrangement links TRBV5-6 to TRBJ2-7; tentatively, D is TRBD1 (6 bases). The germline V and J ends were trimmed by 4 bases and 4 bases, with 18 bases remaining between them. Germline V gives CDR1 SGHDT, CDR2 YYEEEE. There are 15 residues in the CDR3. The CDR3: CASSHSETGMYEQYV. Written as DNA, the CDR3 is TGTGCCAGCAGCCACTCGGAAACAGGGATGTACGAGCAGTACGTC.

V usage is TRBV2 and J usage is TRBJ2-5, with 8 positions matching TRBD1. This CDR3 comprises 13 residues. Germline CDR1 reads SNHLY; CDR2 reads FYNNEI. V gave up 6 bases and J gave up 4 bases; unmatched junction bases: 4. DNA of the CDR3: TGTGCCAGCAGCGCAGGGGGCCCAGAGACCCAGTACTTC. Its translation: CASSAGGPETQYF.

The chain recombines TRBV19 with TRBJ1-3; 9 nucleotides agree with TRBD1. Germline CDR1 reads LNHDA; CDR2 reads SQIVND (reference sequence). Losses at the gene ends were 7 bases for V and 0 bases for J; bases not matched to a gene: 10. The CDR3 has 17 amino acids. The CDR3 region has the DNA TGTGCCAGTAAAACAGGGGGCTCCCGTACCTCTGGAAACACCATATATTTT. This codes for CASKTGGSRTSGNTIYF.

The genes are TRBV19 and TRBJ2-1; D may be TRBD1 (5 bases). Germline V gene lookup returns CDR1 LNHDA and CDR2 SQIVND (reference sequence). The V gene lost 5 bases and the J gene lost 8 bases, with 13 bases spanning the gap. This CDR3 is 13 amino acids long. The CDR3 DNA reads as TGTGCCAGTAGTCAGAACTGGGGCGATGAGCAGTTCTTC. Translated, it gives CASSQNWGDEQFF.

The chain has TRBV4-1 and TRBJ1-4, with D possibly TRBD1 on 6 matching bases. The CDR3 covers 16 residues. Germline CDR1 is MGHRA and CDR2 is YSYEKL. The ends were cut back, 0 bases at V and 5 bases at J, with 13 bases in the middle. The CDR3 sequence is CASSQDGGGGNEKLFF. In DNA form, the CDR3 reads TGCGCCAGCAGCCAAGATGGAGGAGGGGGGAATGAAAAACTGTTTTTT.

This clone has only a few counts. The gene calls are TRBV6-5 and TRBJ2-3; 8 bases match TRBD2. Germline trimming cut 2 bases from V and 6 bases from J; bases unmatched to any gene: 10. The CDR3 is 16 amino acids. Per germline, CDR1 MNHEY and CDR2 SVGAGI. The CDR3 protein is CASSYQRGLARDTQYF. The CDR3 DNA follows: TGTGCCAGCAGTTACCAGCGCGGACTAGCAAGGGATACGCAGTATTTT.

The chain uses TRBV16 and TRBJ1-1; D gene uncertain. The germline CDR1 and CDR2 sequences are KGHSY and FQNENV. V lost 4 bases, J lost 1 base, and 10 bases lay in between. This CDR3 spans 14 amino acids. DNA of the CDR3: TGTGCCAGCAGCCCGGCACGGGGGAACACTGAAGCTTTCTTT. It translates to CASSPARGNTEAFF.

The rearrangement joins TRBV18 to TRBJ1-2, with D uncertain. The V end was cut by 2 bases, the J end by 1 base, with 14 bases between. Per the germline V gene, CDR1 is KGHSH and CDR2 is LQKENI. CDR3 size: 16 residues. CDR3 DNA: TGTGCCAGCTCACCATCTGGCAGTCTATTTAACTATGGCTACACCTTC. Encoded protein: CASSPSGSLFNYGYTF.

The chain couples TRBV5-1 to TRBJ1-1; tentative D call: TRBD1 (5 bases). V lost 0 bases and J 0 bases, leaving 9 bases between the germline ends. The CDR3 length is 15 residues. Germline V gene lookup returns CDR1 SGHRS and CDR2 YFSETQ. The CDR3 DNA follows: TGCGCCAGCAGCTTGGGCGCAGGGATGAACACTGAAGCTTTCTTT. It specifies CASSLGAGMNTEAFF.

The gene calls are TRBV6-6 and TRBJ2-1; possibly TRBD1 or TRBD2 for D (5 bases each). Germline lookup yields CDR1 MNHNY and CDR2 SVGAGI (reference sequence). The CDR3 length is 15 residues. The V and J ends lost 6 bases and 0 bases respectively, with 12 bases between them. CDR3 in DNA: TGTGCCAGCAGACCCGGGACGGTCTCCTACAATGAGCAGTTCTTC. Amino acid sequence: CASRPGTVSYNEQFF.